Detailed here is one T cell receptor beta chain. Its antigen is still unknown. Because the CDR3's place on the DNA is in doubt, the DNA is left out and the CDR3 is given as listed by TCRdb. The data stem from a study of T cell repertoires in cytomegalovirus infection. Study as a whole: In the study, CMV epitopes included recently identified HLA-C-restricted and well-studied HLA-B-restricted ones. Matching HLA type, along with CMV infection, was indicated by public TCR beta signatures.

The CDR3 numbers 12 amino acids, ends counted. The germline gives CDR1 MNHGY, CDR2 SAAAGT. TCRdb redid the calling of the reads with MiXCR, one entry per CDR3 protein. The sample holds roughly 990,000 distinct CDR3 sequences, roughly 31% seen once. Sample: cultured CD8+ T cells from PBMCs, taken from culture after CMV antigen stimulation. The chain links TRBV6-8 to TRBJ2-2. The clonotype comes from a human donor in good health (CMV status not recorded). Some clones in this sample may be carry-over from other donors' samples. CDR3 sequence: CASSYTFGELFF.